The clone carrying this T cell receptor (beta chain) was recorded once. Its target is unknown. Sequencing was at survey level. Authors' processing steps: A productive frequency of 2.59 x 10-5 was the lowest detectable. The method was immunoSEQ multiplex PCR; TCRdb's version includes in-frame clones alone and lacks a portion of them. V and J calls plus clone size are reproduced from that table; the DNA served to infer D and trimming. Of 30,000 to 35,000 clones in the sample, roughly 80% are singletons; the top ten hold 4% to 5.5%. This sample is part of a study of STAT5B mutations in CD4+ large granular lymphocyte leukemia. Broader study findings: TRBV06-family usage was enriched in top patient clones (8/27) versus controls (2/35).

Control samples were healthy donors' buffy coats. V gave up 0 bases and J gave up 4 bases, with 19 bases separating them. CDR1 and CDR2 from the germline V gene are SGDLS and YYNGEE. This CDR3 contains 17 residues. The material sequenced was CD4+ T cells from blood buffy coats. The gene calls are TRBV9 and TRBJ2-5; D assignment may be TRBD1 or TRBD2 (5 bases each). The receptor's source is a human donor in good health. CDR3 amino acids: CASSVAGTGSGGETQYF. CDR3 coding DNA: TGTGCCAGCAGCGTAGCGGGGACCGGGTCTGGAGGAGAGACCCAGTACTTC.